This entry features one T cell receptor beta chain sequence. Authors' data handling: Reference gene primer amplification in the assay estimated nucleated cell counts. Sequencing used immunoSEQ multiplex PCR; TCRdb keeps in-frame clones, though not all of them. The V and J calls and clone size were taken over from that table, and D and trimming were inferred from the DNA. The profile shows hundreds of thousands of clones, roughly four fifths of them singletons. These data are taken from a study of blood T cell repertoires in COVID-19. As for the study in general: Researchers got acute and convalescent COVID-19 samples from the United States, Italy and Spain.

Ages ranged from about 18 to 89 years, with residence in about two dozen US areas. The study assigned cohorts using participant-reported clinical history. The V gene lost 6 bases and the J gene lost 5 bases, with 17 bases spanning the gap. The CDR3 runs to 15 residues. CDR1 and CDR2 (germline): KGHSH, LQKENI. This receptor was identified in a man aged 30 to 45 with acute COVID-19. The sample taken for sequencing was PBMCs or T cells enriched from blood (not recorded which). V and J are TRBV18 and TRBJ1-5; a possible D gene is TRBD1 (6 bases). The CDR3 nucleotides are TGTGCCAGCTCCTCGGGAGGACAGTTCCATCAGCCCCAGCATTTT. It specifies CASSSGGQFHQPQHF.